This TCR beta chain was recovered during a study of CD8+CD57+ T cells in acquired aplastic anemia. General study points: Between the patient and control groups, CD8+ Simpson's diversity did not differ significantly. Patients and controls shared 25 to 30 CD8+ CDR3 sequences, which appeared highly expressed in patients and within their immunodominant clones.

Profiling that covered TCR beta VDJ and CDR3 relied on genomic DNA as its template. TCRdb processed the reads anew with MiXCR; each CDR3 protein has one entry. The data show 190,000 or so distinct CDR3 sequences, around 48% seen once. This clonotype was seen a few times. Its antigen is as yet unknown. The CDR3 has 13 amino acids. Germline values: CDR1 SNHLY, CDR2 FYNNEI. V was shortened by 2 bases and J by 2 bases, with 6 bases between the two germline ends. Whoever was chosen for sequencing had shown CD8+CD57+ cell expansion by flow cytometry. Every patient had severe acquired aplastic anemia. The blood sampling took place in patients who had so far received no therapy.

The sequence came from a human donor with aplastic anemia. The chain has TRBV2 and TRBJ2-5; D is uncertain. The sample consisted of sorted CD4+, CD8+, or CD8+CD57+ T cells (not recorded which) from PBMCs. The CDR3: CASSELEQETQYF. The CDR3 DNA is TGTGCCAGCAGTGAATTGGAACAAGAGACCCAGTACTTC. Filled out from reference TRBV2 and TRBJ2-5, the complete variable domain reads EPEVTQTPSHQVTQMGQEVILRCVPISNHLYFYWYRQILGQKVEFLVSFYNNEISEKSEIFDDQFSVERPDGSNFTLKIRSTKLEDSAMYFCASSELEQETQYFGPGTRLLVL.